This T cell receptor beta chain was identified in a study of siplizumab effects on memory and regulatory T cells. Study background: At roughly 1 ug/mL of siplizumab or without drug, mixed lymphocyte reactions were set up in pairs.

The mixed lymphocyte reaction cells were held in coculture (37°C) for 6 days. The assay was immunoSEQ multiplex PCR, and TCRdb's table has in-frame clones only and misses some. The sample records about 14,000 clones, around 49% being singletons. Study conclusions and caveats: Poor capture below about 10^-5 frequency left most alloreactive clones unmapped to unstimulated subsets.

About this clone itself: Its antigen is still unknown.

Germline V gives CDR1 MNHNS, CDR2 SASEGT. The CDR3 loop spans 13 amino acids. V was shortened by 6 bases and J by 0 bases, with 6 bases between the two germline ends. The genes are TRBV6-1 and TRBJ2-1, with D maybe TRBD2 (6 bases). The TCR originated in a human donor in good health; the cells came from an allogeneic mixed lymphocyte reaction. The source material was CFSE-low (dividing) CD4+ T cells sorted from an allogeneic mixed lymphocyte reaction. The CDR3 nucleotides read TGTGCCAGCAGGGGGGGCTCCTACAATGAGCAGTTCTTC. Translated: CASRGGSYNEQFF.